Many counts were recorded for the clone carrying this T cell receptor (beta chain). The data were taken from a study of T-cell memory formation after mild COVID-19. MiXCR, run by TCRdb on the 5' RACE reads, gives a single entry per CDR3 protein. There are hundreds of thousands of distinct CDR3 sequences in the sample; 24% occur only once, and roughly 8.9% lies in the top ten. The CDR3 spans 14 residues. After removal of 6 bases from V and 5 bases from J, the junction contained 4 bases not matched to a gene. This TCR was sampled from an adult woman who had mild COVID-19 (a few samples of this study predate the infection). Cell type and time point are not known. The genes are TRBV12-3 or TRBV12-4 and TRBJ1-6, with 7 bases matching TRBD1. Sample: PBMCs or a T cell subset sorted from them (not recorded which). CDR3 loop: CASSSGTDNSPLHF. The CDR3 DNA sequence: TGTGCCAGCAGCTCCGGGACAGATAATTCACCCCTCCACTTT.